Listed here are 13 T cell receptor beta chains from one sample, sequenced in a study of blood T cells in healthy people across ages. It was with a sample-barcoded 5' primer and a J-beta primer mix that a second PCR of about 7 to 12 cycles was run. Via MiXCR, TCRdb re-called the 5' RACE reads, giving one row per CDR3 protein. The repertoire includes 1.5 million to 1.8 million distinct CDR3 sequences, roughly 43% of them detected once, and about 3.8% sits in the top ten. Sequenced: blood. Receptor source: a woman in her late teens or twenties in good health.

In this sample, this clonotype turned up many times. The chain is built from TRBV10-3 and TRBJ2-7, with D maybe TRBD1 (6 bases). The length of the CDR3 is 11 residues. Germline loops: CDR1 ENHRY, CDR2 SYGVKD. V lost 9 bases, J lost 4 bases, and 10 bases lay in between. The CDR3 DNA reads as TGTGCCATTTCACAGGGTTACGAGCAGTACTTC. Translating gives CAISQGYEQYF.

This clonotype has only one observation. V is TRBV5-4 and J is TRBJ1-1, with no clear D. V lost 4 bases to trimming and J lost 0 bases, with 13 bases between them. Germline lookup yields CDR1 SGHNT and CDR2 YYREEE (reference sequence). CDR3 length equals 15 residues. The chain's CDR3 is CASSPDGRMNTEAFF. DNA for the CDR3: TGTGCCAGCAGCCCGGACGGAAGAATGAACACTGAAGCTTTCTTT.

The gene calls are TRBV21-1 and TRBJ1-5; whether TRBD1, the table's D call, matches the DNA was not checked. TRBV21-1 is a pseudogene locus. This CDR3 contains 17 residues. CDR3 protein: CASKVEGSAVDNQPQHF. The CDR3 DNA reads TGTGCCAGCAAGGTGGAAGGGAGCGCGGTAGACAATCAGCCCCAGCATTTT.

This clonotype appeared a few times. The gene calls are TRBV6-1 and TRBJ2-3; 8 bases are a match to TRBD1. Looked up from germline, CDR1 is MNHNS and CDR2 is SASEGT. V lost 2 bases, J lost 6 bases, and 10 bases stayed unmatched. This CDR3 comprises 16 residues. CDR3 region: CASSELAGGLSDTQYF. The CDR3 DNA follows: TGTGCCAGCAGTGAATTGGCAGGGGGCCTTTCGGATACGCAGTATTTT.

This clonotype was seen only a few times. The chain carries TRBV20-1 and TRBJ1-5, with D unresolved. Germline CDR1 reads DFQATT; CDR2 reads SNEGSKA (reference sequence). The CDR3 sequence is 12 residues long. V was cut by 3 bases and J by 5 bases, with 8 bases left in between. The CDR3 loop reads CSARRKDQPQHF. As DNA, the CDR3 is TGCAGTGCTAGGCGGAAAGATCAGCCCCAGCATTTT.

Written as DNA, the CDR3 is TGTGCCAGCAGCGTTTCAAGCTCGGAGGGCGAGCAGTACTTC. This gives the protein CASSVSSSEGEQYF. This rearrangement joins TRBV9 to TRBJ2-7; TRBD2 might be the D (6 bases). The germline CDR1 and CDR2 sequences are SGDLS and YYNGEE. The V end was cut by 2 bases, the J end by 6 bases, with 15 bases between. CDR3 size: 14 residues.

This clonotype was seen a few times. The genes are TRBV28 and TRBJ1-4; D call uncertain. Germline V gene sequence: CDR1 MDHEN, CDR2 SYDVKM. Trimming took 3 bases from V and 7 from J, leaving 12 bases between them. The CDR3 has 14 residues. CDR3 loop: CASSFKLRGEKLFF. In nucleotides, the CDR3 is TGTGCCAGCAGTTTCAAGCTGCGTGGTGAAAAACTGTTTTTT.

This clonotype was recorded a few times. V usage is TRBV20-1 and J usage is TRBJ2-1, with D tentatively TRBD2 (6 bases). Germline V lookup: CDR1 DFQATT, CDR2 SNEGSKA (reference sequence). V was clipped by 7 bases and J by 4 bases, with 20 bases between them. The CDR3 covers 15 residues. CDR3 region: CSVASLAGIYNEQFF. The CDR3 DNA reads TGCAGTGTTGCCTCTCTGGCGGGAATTTACAATGAGCAGTTCTTC.

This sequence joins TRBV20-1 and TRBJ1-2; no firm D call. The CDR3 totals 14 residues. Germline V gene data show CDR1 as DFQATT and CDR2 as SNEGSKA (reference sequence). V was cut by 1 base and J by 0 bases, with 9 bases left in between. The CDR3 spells CSARADRSNYGYTF. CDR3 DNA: TGCAGTGCTAGAGCCGACCGGTCTAACTATGGCTACACCTTC.

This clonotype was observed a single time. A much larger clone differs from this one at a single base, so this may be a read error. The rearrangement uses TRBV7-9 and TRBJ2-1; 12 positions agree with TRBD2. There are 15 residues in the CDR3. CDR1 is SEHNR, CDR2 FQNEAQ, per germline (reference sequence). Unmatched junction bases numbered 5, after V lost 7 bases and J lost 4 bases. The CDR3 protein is CASTQTSGSYNEQFF. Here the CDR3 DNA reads TGTGCCAGCACCCAGACTAGCGGGAGTTACAATGAGCAGTTCTTC.

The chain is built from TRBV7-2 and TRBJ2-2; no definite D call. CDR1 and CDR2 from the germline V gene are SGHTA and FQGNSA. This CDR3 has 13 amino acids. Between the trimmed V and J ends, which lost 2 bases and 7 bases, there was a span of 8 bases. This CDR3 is CASSLIGIGELFF. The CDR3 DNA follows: TGTGCCAGCAGCTTAATAGGGATCGGGGAGCTGTTTTTT.

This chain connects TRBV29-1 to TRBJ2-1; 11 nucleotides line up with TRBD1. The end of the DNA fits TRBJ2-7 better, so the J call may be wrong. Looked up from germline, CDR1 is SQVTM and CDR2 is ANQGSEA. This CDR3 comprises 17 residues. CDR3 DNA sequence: TGCAGCGTCCTCGGACAGGGGGCGATGAGCTCCTACAATGAGCAGTACTTC. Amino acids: CSVLGQGAMSSYNEQYF.

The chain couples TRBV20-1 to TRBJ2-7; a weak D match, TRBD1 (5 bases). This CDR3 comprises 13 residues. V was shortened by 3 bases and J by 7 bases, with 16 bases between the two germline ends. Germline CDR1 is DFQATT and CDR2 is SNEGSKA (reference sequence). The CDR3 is CSARPRRAMEQYF. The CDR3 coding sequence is TGCAGTGCTAGGCCCCGCAGGGCTATGGAGCAGTACTTC.